This T cell receptor (beta chain) came from a study of T cell changes during pregnancy in multiple sclerosis. Sequencing used immunoSEQ multiplex PCR; TCRdb keeps in-frame clones, though not all of them. The sample yields more than 40,000 clones, about 90% seen once. The origin of this receptor is a female donor in good health, enrolled as a control in a pregnancy study. The source material was peripheral blood, sampled in the first trimester of pregnancy.

Here the CDR3 DNA reads TGTGCCAGCAGTTACTCGAGCAGGGGTCTGGGCACTGAAGCTTTCTTT. Protein product: CASSYSSRGLGTEAFF. This chain connects TRBV6-5 to TRBJ1-1; D may be TRBD1 (6 bases). The CDR3 totals 16 residues. Germline-derived CDR1 and CDR2 are MNHEY and SVGAGI. V lost 0 bases, J lost 4 bases, and 15 bases lay in between.